One TCR beta chain is described in this entry. Its antigen is currently unknown. The PCR employed 60 Vbeta primers together with 13 Jbeta primers. The repertoire was sequenced with immunoSEQ multiplex PCR; TCRdb's copy has only in-frame clones and lacks some. The sample includes 120,000 to 150,000 clones, roughly 86% seen only once; the top ten take roughly 0.53%. The data were taken from a study of cytomegalovirus exposure and HLA in healthy donors. The study's findings and limits: Further analysis, carried out later, found HLA-associated TCR beta chains more clonally expanded than equally common other chains. A later analysis linked a missense variant in DCLRE1C to the trimming of TCR beta V and J genes.

The germline V and J ends were trimmed by 3 bases and 1 base, with 7 bases remaining between them. The CDR3 length is 15 residues. Germline CDR1 and CDR2: SGHTA and FQGTGA. These donors, healthy bone marrow donors, were studied. The clonotype was recovered from a woman aged 40 to 50 in good health and CMV-seronegative. The chain recombines TRBV7-3 with TRBJ1-6; TRBD1 might be the D (6 bases). The source material was PBMCs. CDR3 in amino acids: CASSFTGSYNSPLHF. CDR3 nucleotides: TGTGCCAGCAGCTTCACAGGGTCCTATAATTCACCCCTCCACTTT.